These T cell receptor beta chains were read from a single sample in a study of shared clonotypes between healthy human individuals. The protocol was immunoSEQ multiplex PCR, while the TCRdb copy is restricted to in-frame clones and leaves out a portion. The sample lists about 980,000 clones; roughly 72% were seen once. Sequencing was performed on memory CD4+ T cells sorted from blood. Every receptor here comes from a man aged 18 to 35 in good health. Both conserved end residues are part of each CDR3. A D gene is named only where the DNA matches it firmly. Part of the rows lack a size; the others show once, few, many or a class for expanded clones.

j_gene | v_gene | len | d_gene | abundance | CDR3aa | CDR3nt
TRBJ1-6 | TRBV5-4 | 14 | NA | NA | CASSLDTASSPLHF | TGTGCCAGCAGCCTGGACACGGCGAGTTCACCCCTCCACTTT
TRBJ2-1 | TRBV10-3 | 13 | TRBD2 | few | CAITGGRANEQFF | TGTGCCATCACAGGCGGGAGGGCAAATGAGCAGTTCTTC
TRBJ1-2 | TRBV15 | 16 | TRBD1 | few | CATSRAGPQGRHGYTF | TGTGCCACCAGCAGAGCCGGGCCACAGGGGAGGCATGGCTACACCTTC
TRBJ2-1 | TRBV25-1 | 15 | TRBD1 | NA | CASSAPGGSYNEQFF | TGTGCCAGCAGTGCCCCAGGGGGCTCCTACAATGAGCAGTTCTTC
TRBJ1-2 | TRBV25-1 | 12 | NA | NA | CASSEGRGGYTF | TGTGCCAGCAGTGAAGGTCGGGGGGGCTACACCTTC
TRBJ1-5 | TRBV19 | 14 | NA | NA | CASSIEGQGQPQHF | TGTGCCAGTAGTATAGAGGGGCAGGGTCAGCCCCAGCATTTT
TRBJ2-5 | TRBV5-1 | 11 | NA | few | CASSFGETQYF | TGCGCCAGCAGCTTCGGAGAGACCCAGTACTTC
TRBJ1-5 | TRBV29-1 | 13 | NA | once | CSVARDSNQPQHF | TGCAGCGTCGCCCGGGATAGCAATCAGCCCCAGCATTTT
TRBJ2-2 | TRBV5-1 | 15 | NA | NA | CASSPRGANTGELFF | TGCGCCAGCAGCCCCAGGGGGGCCAACACCGGGGAGCTGTTTTTT
TRBJ1-2 | TRBV6-1 | 12 | NA | few | CASIFARGGYTF | TGTGCCAGCATTTTCGCAAGGGGCGGCTACACCTTC
TRBJ1-2 | TRBV9 | 14 | NA | NA | CASSARSTNYGYTF | TGTGCCAGCAGCGCCCGATCCACTAACTATGGCTACACCTTC
TRBJ2-3 | TRBV18 | 13 | NA | NA | CASSPLSTDTQYF | TGTGCCAGCTCCCCCCTAAGCACAGATACGCAGTATTTT
TRBJ2-7 | TRBV7-2 | 14 | NA | NA | CASSLSGSSIEQYF | TGTGCCAGCAGCTTATCGGGGAGCTCGATCGAGCAGTACTTC
TRBJ2-1 | TRBV7-2 | 13 | NA | few | CASSLASGDEQFF | TGTGCCAGCAGCTTAGCGTCAGGGGATGAGCAGTTCTTC